The 9 T cell receptor beta chains below come from one sample, sequenced in a study of early T cells in non-severe SARS-CoV-2 infection. Using its own MiXCR run on the 5' RACE reads, TCRdb lists one record per CDR3 protein. The sample shows tens of thousands of distinct CDR3 sequences, 8.5% to 10% of them seen only once. Sequenced material: whole blood. These receptors all stem from an adult who was a healthcare worker with PCR-confirmed SARS-CoV-2 infection or an uninfected control (not recorded which).

This chain uses TRBV27 with TRBJ2-7, with 8 bases lining up with TRBD1. The V segment lost 4 bases and the J segment 1 base; nucleotides outside the gene matches: 3. The CDR3 sequence is 14 residues long. Germline lookup yields CDR1 MNHEY and CDR2 SMNVEV (reference sequence). The DNA of the CDR3 is TGTGCCAGCAGTTGGACAGGGAGTTCCTACGAGCAGTACTTC. Protein: CASSWTGSSYEQYF.

This clonotype came up once. The chain's CDR3 is CASSLRGTKDGYTF. The CDR3 DNA reads as TGTGCCAGCAGTTTAAGGGGGACCAAGGATGGCTACACCTTC. The rearrangement joins TRBV12-3 or TRBV12-4 to TRBJ1-2, with D perhaps matching TRBD1 (6 bases). The germline V and J ends were trimmed by 2 bases and 6 bases, with 13 bases remaining between them. The CDR3 is made up of 14 amino acids.

The chain recombines TRBV7-6 with TRBJ2-3; D call uncertain. The germline V gene has CDR1 SGHVS and CDR2 FNYEAQ. Trimming took off 2 bases at V and 2 bases at J, with 11 bases between the two ends. There are 15 residues in the CDR3. CDR3 sequence (DNA): TGTGCCAGCAGCTTAATGTCCCACCACACAGATACGCAGTATTTT. Encoded protein: CASSLMSHHTDTQYF.

This clonotype was picked up many times. The J gene is TRBJ2-5, the V gene TRBV7-6, with TRBD2 as a possible D gene (5 bases). CDR3 length: 13 amino acids. Trimming shortened V by 5 bases and J by 3 bases, and 10 bases separated the two germline ends. In germline, CDR1 is SGHVS, CDR2 FNYEAQ. CDR3 in amino acids: CASSRDLEETQYF. The CDR3 nucleotides are TGTGCCAGCAGCCGGGATCTCGAAGAGACCCAGTACTTC. Based on the CDR3 plus reference TRBV7-6 and TRBJ2-5, the full variable domain is GAGVSQSPRYKVTKRGQDVALRCDPISGHVSLYWYRQALGQGPEFLTYFNYEAQQDKSGLPNDRFSAERPEGSISTLTIQRTEQRDSAMYRCASSRDLEETQYFGPGTRLLVL.

The table lists this clonotype with many counts. This chain uses TRBV10-1 with TRBJ1-4; 8 bases are shared with TRBD1. The junction had 6 bases not matched to a gene; V was cut back by 5 bases and J by 7 bases. Looked up from germline, CDR1 is WNHNN and CDR2 is SYGVQD (reference sequence). The CDR3 length is 14 residues. Written as DNA, the CDR3 is TGCGCCAGCAGTCGGGACAGGATGTCTGAAAAACTGTTTTTT. This codes for CASSRDRMSEKLFF.

This chain connects TRBV20-1 to TRBJ1-5; D is unresolved. V shed 0 bases and J shed 7 bases, with 10 bases lying between them. The CDR3 extends over 13 amino acids. Looked up from germline, CDR1 is DFQATT and CDR2 is SNEGSKA (reference sequence). CDR3 coding DNA: TGCAGTGCTAGAGAAACGGTAGAGCAGCCCCAGCATTTT. As protein: CSARETVEQPQHF.

V and J are TRBV7-2 and TRBJ1-3; no definite D call. Germline assignment: CDR1 SGHTA and CDR2 FQGNSA. The CDR3 is 12 residues long. V lost 8 bases, J lost 3 bases, and 8 bases lay in between. The CDR3 nucleotides are TGTGCCAGCCGCCTTAATGGAAACACCATATATTTT. Amino acids: CASRLNGNTIYF.

This clonotype showed up just a few times. The chain is built from TRBV30 and TRBJ2-1; D might be TRBD2 (5 bases). Per germline, CDR1 GTSNPN and CDR2 SVGIG (reference sequence). The CDR3 length is 13 residues. V dropped 5 bases and J dropped 7 bases, with 15 bases sitting between them. The CDR3 DNA is TGTGCCTGGGACGGCTCGAGGGTAAATGAGCAGTTCTTC. It encodes CAWDGSRVNEQFF.

This clonotype was seen a handful of times. The chain couples TRBV25-1 to TRBJ2-7, with D perhaps TRBD1 or TRBD2 (5 bases each). V lost 3 bases, J lost 5 bases, and 8 bases lay in between. Germline V gives CDR1 MGHDK, CDR2 SYGVNS. This CDR3 comprises 12 residues. CDR3 loop: CASSDGADEQYF. CDR3 coding DNA: TGTGCCAGCAGTGACGGGGCGGACGAGCAGTACTTC.